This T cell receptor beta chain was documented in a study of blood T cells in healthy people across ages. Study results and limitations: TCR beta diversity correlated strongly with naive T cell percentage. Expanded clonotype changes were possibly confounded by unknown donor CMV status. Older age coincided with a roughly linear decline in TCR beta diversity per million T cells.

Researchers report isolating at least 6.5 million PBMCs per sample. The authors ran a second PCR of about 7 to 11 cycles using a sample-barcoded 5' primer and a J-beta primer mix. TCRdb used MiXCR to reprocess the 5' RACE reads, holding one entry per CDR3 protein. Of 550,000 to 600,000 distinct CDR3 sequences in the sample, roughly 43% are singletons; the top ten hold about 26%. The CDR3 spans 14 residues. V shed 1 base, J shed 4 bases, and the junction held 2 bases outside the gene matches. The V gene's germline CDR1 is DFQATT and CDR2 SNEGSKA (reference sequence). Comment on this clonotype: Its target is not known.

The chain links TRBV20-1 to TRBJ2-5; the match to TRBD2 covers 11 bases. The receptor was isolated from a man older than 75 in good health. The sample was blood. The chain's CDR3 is CSARAGLAGETQYF. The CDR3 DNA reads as TGCAGTGCTAGAGCTGGACTAGCGGGAGAGACCCAGTACTTC.